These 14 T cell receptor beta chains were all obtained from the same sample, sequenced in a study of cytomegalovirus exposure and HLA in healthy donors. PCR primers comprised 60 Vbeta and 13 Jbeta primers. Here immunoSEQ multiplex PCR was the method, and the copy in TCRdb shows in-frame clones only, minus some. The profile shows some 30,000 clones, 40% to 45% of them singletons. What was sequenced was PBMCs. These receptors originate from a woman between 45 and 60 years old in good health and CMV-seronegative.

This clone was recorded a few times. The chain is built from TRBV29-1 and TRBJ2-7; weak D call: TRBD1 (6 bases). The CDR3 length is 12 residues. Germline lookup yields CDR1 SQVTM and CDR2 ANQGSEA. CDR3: CSKPPGAYEQYF. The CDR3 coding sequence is TGCAGTAAACCTCCAGGGGCCTACGAGCAGTACTTC.

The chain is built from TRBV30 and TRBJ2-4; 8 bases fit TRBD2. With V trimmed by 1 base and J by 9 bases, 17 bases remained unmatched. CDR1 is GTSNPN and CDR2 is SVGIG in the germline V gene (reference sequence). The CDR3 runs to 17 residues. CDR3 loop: CAWSAKAGQSRGGIQYF. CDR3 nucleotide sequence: TGTGCCTGGAGTGCAAAAGCGGGGCAGAGTCGGGGGGGCATTCAGTACTTC.

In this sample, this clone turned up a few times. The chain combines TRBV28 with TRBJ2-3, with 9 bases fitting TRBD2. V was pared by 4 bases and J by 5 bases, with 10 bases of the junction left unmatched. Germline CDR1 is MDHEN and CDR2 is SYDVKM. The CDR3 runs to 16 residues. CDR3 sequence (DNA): TGTGCCAGCAGTTCGCCGACTAGCGGCACATTAGATACGCAGTATTTT. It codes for CASSSPTSGTLDTQYF.

The CDR3 DNA is TGTGCCAGCAGCTTAGAACAGGGTCATGAAGCTTTCTTT. This sequence encodes CASSLEQGHEAFF. The chain uses TRBV11-3 and TRBJ1-1; D is possibly TRBD1 (6 bases). The CDR3 is made up of 13 amino acids. Germline V gene data show CDR1 as SGHNT and CDR2 as YENEEA. V lost 0 bases and J 7 bases, leaving 9 bases between the germline ends.

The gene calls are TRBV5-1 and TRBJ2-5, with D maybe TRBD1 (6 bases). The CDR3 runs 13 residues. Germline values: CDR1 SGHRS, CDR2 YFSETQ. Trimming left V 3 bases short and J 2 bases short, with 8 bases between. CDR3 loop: CASSSGVQETQYF. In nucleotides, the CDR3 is TGCGCCAGCAGCTCAGGGGTGCAAGAGACCCAGTACTTC.

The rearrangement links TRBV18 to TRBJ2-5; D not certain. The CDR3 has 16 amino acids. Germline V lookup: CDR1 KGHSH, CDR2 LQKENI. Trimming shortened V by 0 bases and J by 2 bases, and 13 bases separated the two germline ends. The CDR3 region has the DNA TGTGCCAGCTCACCACCGTACGGCGGTGGGCAAGAGACCCAGTACTTC. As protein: CASSPPYGGGQETQYF.

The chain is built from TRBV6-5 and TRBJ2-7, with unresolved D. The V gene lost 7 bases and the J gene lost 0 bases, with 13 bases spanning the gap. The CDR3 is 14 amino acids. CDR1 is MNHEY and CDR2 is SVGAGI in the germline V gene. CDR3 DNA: TGTGCCAGCACTTTTAGCCGCGGCTCCTACGAGCAGTACTTC. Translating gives CASTFSRGSYEQYF.

The CDR3 is CASSTIGGLNTEAFF. The CDR3 DNA follows: TGTGCCAGCAGCACGATAGGGGGCCTGAACACTGAAGCTTTCTTT. The chain carries TRBV7-6 and TRBJ1-1; 7 positions match TRBD1. Germline-derived CDR1 and CDR2 are SGHVS and FNYEAQ. V lost 5 bases, J lost 0 bases, and 6 bases stayed unmatched. The CDR3 has 15 amino acids.

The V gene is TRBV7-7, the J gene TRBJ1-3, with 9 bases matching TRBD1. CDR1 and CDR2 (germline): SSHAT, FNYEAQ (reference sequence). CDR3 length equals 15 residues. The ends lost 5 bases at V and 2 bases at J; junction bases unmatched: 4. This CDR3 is CASSPGQGTGNTIYF. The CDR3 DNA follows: TGTGCCAGCAGCCCCGGACAGGGGACTGGAAACACCATATATTTT.

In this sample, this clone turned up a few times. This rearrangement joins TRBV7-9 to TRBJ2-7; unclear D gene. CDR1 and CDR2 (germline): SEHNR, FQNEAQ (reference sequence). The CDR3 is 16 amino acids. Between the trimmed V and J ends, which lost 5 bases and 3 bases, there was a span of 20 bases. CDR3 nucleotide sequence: TGTGCCAGCAGCATCAACTCCGGGTCTCAATTCTACGAGCAGTACTTC. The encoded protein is CASSINSGSQFYEQYF.

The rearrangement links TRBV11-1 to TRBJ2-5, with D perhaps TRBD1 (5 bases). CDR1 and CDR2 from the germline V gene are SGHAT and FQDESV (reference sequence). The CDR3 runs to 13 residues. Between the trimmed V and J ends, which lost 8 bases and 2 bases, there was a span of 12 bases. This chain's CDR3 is CASGQGRQETQYF. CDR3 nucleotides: TGTGCCAGCGGGCAGGGAAGGCAAGAGACCCAGTACTTC.

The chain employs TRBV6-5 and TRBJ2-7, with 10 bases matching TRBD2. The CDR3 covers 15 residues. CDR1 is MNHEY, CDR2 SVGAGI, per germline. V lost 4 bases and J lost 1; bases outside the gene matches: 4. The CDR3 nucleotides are TGTGCCAGCAGTTTCCAGACTAGCGGGTCCTACGAGCAGTACTTC. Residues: CASSFQTSGSYEQYF.

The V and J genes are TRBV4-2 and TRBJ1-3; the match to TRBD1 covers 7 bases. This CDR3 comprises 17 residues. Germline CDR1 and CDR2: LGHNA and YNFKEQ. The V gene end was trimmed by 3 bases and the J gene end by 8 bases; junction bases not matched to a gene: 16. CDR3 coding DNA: TGTGCCAGCAGCCACGAATCCGGGTCAGGGGGAGAAGACACCATATATTTT. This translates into CASSHESGSGGEDTIYF.

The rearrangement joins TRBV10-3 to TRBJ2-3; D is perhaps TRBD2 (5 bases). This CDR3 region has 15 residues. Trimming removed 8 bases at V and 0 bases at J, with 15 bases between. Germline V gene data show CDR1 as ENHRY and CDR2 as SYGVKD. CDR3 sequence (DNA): TGTGCCATCTCGAGCGGACGACCTAGCACAGATACGCAGTATTTT. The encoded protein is CAISSGRPSTDTQYF.